A selection of T cell receptor beta chains follows, all from one sample in a study of neurological immune-mediated disorders. TCRdb reprocessed the 5' RACE reads with MiXCR, giving one entry per CDR3 protein. The repertoire holds around 50,000 distinct CDR3 sequences, roughly 3.8% seen once, with approximately 5.9% in the top ten. Source material: PBMCs. These receptors were collected from a man between 60 and 70 years old with multiple sclerosis. The CDR3 runs from the conserved cysteine through the conserved F or W. Each record gives: CDR3 protein, CDR3 DNA, D gene, clone size, J gene, V gene. A D gene is named only where the DNA matches it firmly. Some rows have no size entry. The others give once, few or many, or a class for an expanded clone.

CDR3: CASSLRDSEQYF
DNA: TGCGCCAGCAGCTTGAGGGACTCAGAGCAGTACTTC
D: .
size: many
J: TRBJ2-7
V: TRBV5-1

CDR3: CASSRDSFYGYTF
DNA: TGCGCCAGCAGCAGGGACAGCTTCTATGGCTACACCTTC
D: TRBD1
size: many
J: TRBJ1-2
V: TRBV5-1

CDR3: CASSLVGGHEQFF
DNA: TGTGCCAGCAGCTTAGTGGGGGGGCATGAGCAGTTCTTC
D: .
size: many
J: TRBJ2-1
V: TRBV7-8

CDR3: CSARRVGVKYEQYF
DNA: TGCAGTGCTAGGAGGGTAGGGGTCAAATACGAGCAGTACTTC
D: .
size: many
J: TRBJ2-7
V: TRBV20-1

CDR3: CSASQGGLNEQFF
DNA: TGCAGTGCGTCCCAGGGGGGGCTAAATGAGCAGTTCTTC
D: .
size: many
J: TRBJ2-1
V: TRBV20-1

CDR3: CASSFWSANTGELFF
DNA: TGTGCCAGCAGCTTCTGGTCTGCAAACACCGGGGAGCTGTTTTTT
D: .
size: many
J: TRBJ2-2
V: TRBV5-5

CDR3: CAIKGTAPGETQYF
DNA: TGTGCCATCAAGGGAACGGCTCCCGGAGAGACCCAGTACTTC
D: .
size: many
J: TRBJ2-5
V: TRBV10-3

CDR3: CSASVLGIQYF
DNA: TGCAGTGCTAGCGTTTTGGGCATTCAGTACTTC
D: .
size: .
J: TRBJ2-4
V: TRBV20-1

CDR3: CSARDLRLDNYEQYF
DNA: TGCAGTGCTAGAGATCTTAGACTAGACAACTACGAGCAGTACTTC
D: .
size: many
J: TRBJ2-7
V: TRBV20-1

CDR3: CATSRGGGIHEQFF
DNA: TGTGCCACCAGCAGAGGGGGGGGGATCCATGAGCAGTTCTTC
D: TRBD2
size: many
J: TRBJ2-1
V: TRBV15

CDR3: CASSTNTDTQYF
DNA: TGTGCCAGCAGCACAAACACAGATACGCAGTATTTT
D: .
size: many
J: TRBJ2-3
V: TRBV12-3/TRBV12-4

CDR3: CASSYPGTLAYEQYF
DNA: TGTGCCAGCAGTTACCCCGGGACTCTGGCCTACGAGCAGTACTTC
D: .
size: few
J: TRBJ2-7
V: TRBV6-2/TRBV6-3

CDR3: CASSLGQGAPYEQYF
DNA: TGTGCCAGCAGCTTAGGACAGGGGGCTCCCTACGAGCAGTACTTC
D: TRBD1
size: many
J: TRBJ2-7
V: TRBV7-2

CDR3: CSAQTDTQYF
DNA: TGCAGTGCGCAGACAGATACGCAGTATTTT
D: .
size: .
J: TRBJ2-3
V: TRBV20-1

CDR3: CASSLGTDNGEQYF
DNA: TGCGCCAGCAGCTTGGGGACGGACAACGGGGAGCAGTACTTC
D: .
size: many
J: TRBJ2-7
V: TRBV5-1

CDR3: CASRGSGANEKLFF
DNA: TGTGCCAGCAGGGGGTCAGGGGCTAATGAAAAACTGTTTTTT
D: .
size: many
J: TRBJ1-4
V: TRBV27

CDR3: CAWRDAAGGPSNEQFF
DNA: TGTGCCTGGAGGGACGCAGCGGGAGGGCCCTCAAATGAGCAGTTCTTC
D: TRBD2
size: many
J: TRBJ2-1
V: TRBV30

CDR3: CSVDPGGEQYF
DNA: TGCAGCGTTGACCCGGGAGGCGAGCAGTACTTC
D: TRBD2
size: many
J: TRBJ2-7
V: TRBV29-1

CDR3: CSARQVLSYEQYF
DNA: TGCAGTGCTAGACAGGTCCTCTCCTACGAGCAGTACTTC
D: .
size: many
J: TRBJ2-7
V: TRBV20-1

CDR3: CASSPRLGLAGQETQYF
DNA: TGTGCCAGCAGCCCCCGCCTGGGACTAGCGGGGCAAGAGACCCAGTACTTC
D: TRBD2
size: few
J: TRBJ2-5
V: TRBV3-1

CDR3: CASSSRQGATNTEAFF
DNA: TGTGCCAGCAGCTCCCGACAGGGGGCAACGAACACTGAAGCTTTCTTT
D: TRBD1
size: many
J: TRBJ1-1
V: TRBV5-6

CDR3: CASSFDRAEQFF
DNA: TGTGCCAGCAGTTTCGACCGCGCAGAGCAGTTCTTC
D: .
size: many
J: TRBJ2-1
V: TRBV12-3/TRBV12-4

CDR3: CASSSTGDRNTIYF
DNA: TGTGCCAGCAGCTCCACAGGGGATAGAAACACCATATATTTT
D: TRBD1
size: many
J: TRBJ1-3
V: TRBV7-9

CDR3: CATLGQHTGELFF
DNA: TGTGCCACCCTGGGGCAGCACACCGGGGAGCTGTTTTTT
D: .
size: many
J: TRBJ2-2
V: TRBV6-1

CDR3: CSVGKTGGSYNEQFF
DNA: TGCAGCGTGGGCAAGACAGGGGGGTCCTACAATGAGCAGTTCTTC
D: TRBD1
size: many
J: TRBJ2-1
V: TRBV29-1

CDR3: CSVQNPKQPQHF
DNA: TGCAGCGTCCAAAATCCCAAACAGCCCCAGCATTTT
D: .
size: many
J: TRBJ1-5
V: TRBV29-1

CDR3: CSASGATDTQYF
DNA: TGCAGTGCTAGCGGGGCCACAGATACGCAGTATTTT
D: .
size: many
J: TRBJ2-3
V: TRBV20-1

CDR3: CSARDARENNEQFF
DNA: TGCAGTGCTAGAGACGCAAGGGAGAACAATGAGCAGTTCTTC
D: .
size: many
J: TRBJ2-1
V: TRBV20-1

CDR3: CATSVYTRTYTGELFF
DNA: TGTGCCACGTCAGTTTATACTCGAACCTACACCGGGGAGCTGTTTTTT
D: .
size: many
J: TRBJ2-2
V: TRBV19

CDR3: CASSVDQIINYGYTF
DNA: TGTGCCAGCAGCGTCGATCAGATCATTAACTATGGCTACACCTTC
D: .
size: few
J: TRBJ1-2
V: TRBV9

CDR3: CASRDSGMFF
DNA: TGTGCCAGCCGGGACAGTGGGATGTTTTTT
D: TRBD1
size: many
J: TRBJ2-2
V: TRBV7-9

CDR3: CSATPGRAGEQYF
DNA: TGCAGTGCTACCCCGGGGAGGGCTGGCGAGCAGTACTTC
D: TRBD2
size: many
J: TRBJ2-7
V: TRBV20-1

CDR3: CASARGYGANVLTF
DNA: TGCGCCAGCGCCAGGGGGTATGGGGCCAACGTCCTGACTTTC
D: TRBD1
size: many
J: TRBJ2-6
V: TRBV5-1

CDR3: CASSQPGARETQYF
DNA: TGTGCCAGCAGTCAACCAGGGGCCCGAGAGACCCAGTACTTC
D: .
size: many
J: TRBJ2-5
V: TRBV6-5

CDR3: CASSSIRTGGYEQYF
DNA: TGTGCCAGCAGCTCGATTCGGACCGGCGGCTACGAGCAGTACTTC
D: .
size: many
J: TRBJ2-7
V: TRBV5-6

CDR3: CSARWTGQGANKTQNF
DNA: TGCAGTGCTAGGTGGACGGGACAGGGGGCGAATAAGACCCAGAATTTT
D: TRBD1
size: .
J: TRBJ1-5
V: TRBV20-1

CDR3: CSASDYSSLLNEQFF
DNA: TGCAGTGCTAGTGACTACTCGTCCCTGCTCAATGAGCAGTTCTTC
D: .
size: many
J: TRBJ2-1
V: TRBV20-1

CDR3: CAWSPPGRVGYTF
DNA: TGTGCCTGGAGTCCCCCCGGTCGGGTCGGCTACACCTTC
D: .
size: many
J: TRBJ1-2
V: TRBV30

CDR3: CASTEGQAGNQPQHF
DNA: TGTGCCAGCACCGAGGGGCAGGCCGGGAATCAGCCCCAGCATTTT
D: .
size: many
J: TRBJ1-5
V: TRBV27

CDR3: CASSRGPPYEQYF
DNA: TGTGCCAGTAGTCGAGGGCCGCCCTACGAGCAGTACTTC
D: .
size: many
J: TRBJ2-7
V: TRBV19

CDR3: CSARNLAGGLYF
DNA: TGCAGTGCTAGAAACCTAGCCGGCGGACTGTACTTC
D: .
size: many
J: TRBJ2-7
V: TRBV20-1

CDR3: CASSLGSSRTDTQYF
DNA: TGTGCCAGCTCCCTTGGATCTAGTAGGACAGATACGCAGTATTTT
D: .
size: few
J: TRBJ2-3
V: TRBV18

CDR3: CASSPSGNQPQHF
DNA: TGTGCCAGCTCACCGTCAGGGAATCAGCCCCAGCATTTT
D: .
size: few
J: TRBJ1-5
V: TRBV18

CDR3: CASSQGVAGGGTGELFF
DNA: TGTGCCAGCAGCCAGGGCGTAGCGGGAGGCGGGACCGGGGAGCTGTTTTTT
D: TRBD2
size: many
J: TRBJ2-2
V: TRBV3-1

CDR3: CAISGGTGDEQYF
DNA: TGTGCCATCAGTGGAGGGACAGGAGACGAGCAGTACTTC
D: TRBD1
size: few
J: TRBJ2-7
V: TRBV10-3

CDR3: CASSKQGVEQFF
DNA: TGTGCCAGCAGCAAACAAGGTGTTGAGCAGTTCTTC
D: .
size: many
J: TRBJ2-1
V: TRBV7-8

CDR3: CAIKGGANGGQFF
DNA: TGTGCCATCAAAGGGGGCGCGAATGGCGGGCAGTTCTTC
D: TRBD1
size: many
J: TRBJ2-1
V: TRBV10-3

CDR3: CASSLGPGGQPQHF
DNA: TGCGCCAGCAGCTTGGGGCCTGGGGGTCAGCCCCAGCATTTT
D: .
size: many
J: TRBJ1-5
V: TRBV5-1

CDR3: CASSLFRTSGGPSTDTQYF
DNA: TGTGCCAGCAGCCTCTTCCGGACTAGCGGGGGGCCTAGCACAGATACGCAGTATTTT
D: TRBD2
size: many
J: TRBJ2-3
V: TRBV11-2

CDR3: CAIRPGLAADTQYF
DNA: TGTGCCATCAGGCCGGGACTAGCGGCAGATACGCAGTATTTT
D: TRBD2
size: many
J: TRBJ2-3
V: TRBV10-3